This is a list of T cell receptor beta chains from one sample in a study of human T cells and chemical hapten exposure. MiXCR, applied by TCRdb to the RACE reads, yields one record per CDR3 protein. The sample holds approximately 370,000 distinct CDR3 sequences; 5.5% are singletons and the top ten take over 6.5%. Sequences were derived from whole blood, sampled in connection with sensitization to the hapten diphenylcyclopropenone (DPC). These TCRs come from a young woman with alopecia areata. Some clones in this sample may be carry-over from other donors' samples. Both conserved end residues are part of each CDR3. D genes are given only for firm matches. Where a row states a size, it is once, few, many or the class of an expanded clone; other rows omit it.

v_gene	abundance	d_gene	j_gene	CDR3nt	CDR3aa
TRBV4-1	NA	TRBD1	TRBJ2-1	TGCGCCAGCAGCCAAGACGGGACAGGGTCCTACAATGAGCAGTTCTTC	CASSQDGTGSYNEQFF
TRBV6-2/TRBV6-3	few	TRBD1	TRBJ1-6	TGTGCCAGCAGTTACGGAAGGGGGCTTATTGAGTCCCTCCACTTT	CASSYGRGLIESLHF
TRBV20-1	NA	TRBD2	TRBJ2-1	TGCAGTGCTAGAGACATGAGCGGGGGGGAATACAATGAGCAGTTCTTC	CSARDMSGGEYNEQFF
TRBV7-9	many	NA	TRBJ2-5	TGTGCCAGCAGCCCCCCCGGGGAGTACCAAGAGACCCAGTACTTC	CASSPPGEYQETQYF
TRBV12-3/TRBV12-4	many	TRBD2	TRBJ2-7	TGTGCCAGCAGCCCGAGTAGCGGGGACTACGAGCAGTACTTC	CASSPSSGDYEQYF
TRBV7-2	many	NA	TRBJ2-2	TGTGCCAGCAGCTTGGAGGGGGCCGGGGAGCTGTTTTTT	CASSLEGAGELFF
TRBV20-1	many	NA	TRBJ2-7	TGCAGTGCTAGTTTGTTAGACTCGGGCGAGCAGTACTTC	CSASLLDSGEQYF
TRBV6-5	many	NA	TRBJ2-3	TGTGCCAGCAGCTTGGGACTGGATACGCAGTATTTT	CASSLGLDTQYF
TRBV7-6	many	TRBD1	TRBJ1-1	TGTGCCAGCAGCCCCACGACAGGGGTAAGGACTGAAGCTTTCTTT	CASSPTTGVRTEAFF
TRBV24-1	many	NA	TRBJ2-3	TGTGCCACCAGTGTCGGGGGACAGATCACAGATACGCAGTATTTT	CATSVGGQITDTQYF
TRBV5-6	NA	NA	TRBJ1-2	TGTGCCAGCAGTAGGATGATTGAGTATGGCTACACCTTC	CASSRMIEYGYTF
TRBV7-9	few	NA	TRBJ2-3	TGTGCCAGCAGCTTAGGTTCCGAATCCTCTAGCACAGATACGCAGTATTTT	CASSLGSESSSTDTQYF
TRBV3-1	many	NA	TRBJ1-5	TGTGCCAGCAGCCAGGTCGCCCAAAATCAGCCCCAGCATTTT	CASSQVAQNQPQHF
TRBV20-1	few	NA	TRBJ1-5	TGCAGTGCTAGAGATCCACAGGGCCAGAATCAGCCCCAGCATTTT	CSARDPQGQNQPQHF
TRBV5-1	few	TRBD1	TRBJ2-2	TGCGCCAGCAGCTATGGACAGGGGTTGAACGGGGAGCTGTTTTTT	CASSYGQGLNGELFF
TRBV4-3	many	NA	TRBJ1-1	TGCGCCAGCAGCCAAGACTGGGAGGGCACTGAAGCTTTCTTT	CASSQDWEGTEAFF
TRBV20-1	NA	TRBD1	TRBJ1-3	TGCAGTGCTAGACGCATGGACAGGGATAACACCATATATTTT	CSARRMDRDNTIYF
TRBV12-3/TRBV12-4	few	TRBD2	TRBJ2-3	TGTGCCAGCAGGATTAGCGGGGTATTCACAGATACGCAGTATTTT	CASRISGVFTDTQYF
TRBV10-3	few	NA	TRBJ2-2	TGTGCCATCAGTGAGATCATGGAGACAGCAAACACCGGGGAGCTGTTTTTT	CAISEIMETANTGELFF
TRBV20-1	few	TRBD1	TRBJ1-2	TGCAGTGCCTCACTTCCGAAGACAGGGCGCTACACCTTC	CSASLPKTGRYTF
TRBV18	few	NA	TRBJ2-3	TGTGCCAGCTCACCAGCTTACGGGAGACAAGATACGCAGTATTTT	CASSPAYGRQDTQYF
TRBV27	few	TRBD2	TRBJ2-3	TGTGCCAGCAGTTTCTTTAGCGGGAGCCAAAGGACGCAGTATTTT	CASSFFSGSQRTQYF
TRBV21-1	many	NA	TRBJ1-5	TGTGCCAGCAGCAAAGAGAGAGGCGTCTGGCCCCAGCATTTT	CASSKERGVWPQHF
TRBV12-3/TRBV12-4	NA	NA	TRBJ1-2	TGTGCCAGCAGTCGCGTTTGGGGAATCTATGGCTACACCTTC	CASSRVWGIYGYTF
TRBV10-3	NA	NA	TRBJ1-2	TGTGCCATCAGTGTGGCTGCTAACTATGGCTACACCTTC	CAISVAANYGYTF
TRBV12-3/TRBV12-4	many	NA	TRBJ1-2	TGTGCCAGCAGTTCGATGGGACCCTTCTCTAACTATGGCTACACCTTC	CASSSMGPFSNYGYTF
TRBV9	many	NA	TRBJ1-3	TGTGCCAGCAGCGTAGGTTCTGGGCTCCGCTCTGGAAACACCATATATTTT	CASSVGSGLRSGNTIYF
TRBV20-1	few	TRBD2	TRBJ2-7	TGCAGTGCTCACGGGGCGGGGGCCTACGAGCAGTACTTC	CSAHGAGAYEQYF
TRBV12-3/TRBV12-4	few	TRBD2	TRBJ2-7	TGTGCCAGCAGTCTAGCGGGGGAGTTCTACGAGCAGTACTTC	CASSLAGEFYEQYF
TRBV29-1	few	NA	TRBJ1-3	TGCAGCGTCAAAACGTGGAGCTCTGGAAACACCATATATTTT	CSVKTWSSGNTIYF
TRBV12-3/TRBV12-4	NA	NA	TRBJ1-3	TGTGCCAGCAGCGGGCAGACCTCTGGAAACACCATATATTTT	CASSGQTSGNTIYF
TRBV28	many	NA	TRBJ1-5	TGTGCCAGCAGACTGATACAGTACAATCAGCCCCAGCATTTT	CASRLIQYNQPQHF
TRBV11-3	NA	TRBD1	TRBJ1-1	TGTGCCAGCAGCTTATTCTGGGCCAGGGGGGGAGCTGAAGCTTTCTTT	CASSLFWARGGAEAFF